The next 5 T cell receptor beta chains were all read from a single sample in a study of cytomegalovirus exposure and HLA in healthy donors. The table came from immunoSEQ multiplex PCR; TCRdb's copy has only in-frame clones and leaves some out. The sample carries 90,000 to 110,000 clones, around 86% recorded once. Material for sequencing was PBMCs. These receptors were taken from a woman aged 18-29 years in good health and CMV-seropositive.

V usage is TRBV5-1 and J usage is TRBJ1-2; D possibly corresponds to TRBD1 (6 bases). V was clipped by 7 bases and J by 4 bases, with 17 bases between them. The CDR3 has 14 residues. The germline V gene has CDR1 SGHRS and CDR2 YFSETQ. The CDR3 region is CASGSGRGIYGYTF. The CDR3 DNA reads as TGCGCCAGCGGGAGCGGCAGGGGAATCTATGGCTACACCTTC.

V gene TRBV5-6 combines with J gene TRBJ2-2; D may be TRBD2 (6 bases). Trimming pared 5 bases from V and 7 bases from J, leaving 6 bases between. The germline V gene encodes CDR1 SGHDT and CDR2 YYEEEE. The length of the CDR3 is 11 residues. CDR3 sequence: CASRGGGELFF. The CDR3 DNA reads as TGTGCCAGCAGGGGAGGCGGGGAGCTGTTTTTT. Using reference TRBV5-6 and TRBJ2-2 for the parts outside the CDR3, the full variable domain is DAGVTQSPTHLIKTRGQQVTLRCSPKSGHDTVSWYQQALGQGPQFIFQYYEEEERQRGNFPDRFSGHQFPNYSSELNVNALLLGDSALYLCASRGGGELFFGEGSRLTVL.

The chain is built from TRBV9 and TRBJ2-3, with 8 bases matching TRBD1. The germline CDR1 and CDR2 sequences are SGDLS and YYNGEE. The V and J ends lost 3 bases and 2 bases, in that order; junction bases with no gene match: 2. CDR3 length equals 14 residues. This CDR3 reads CASSADRDTDTQYF. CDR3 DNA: TGTGCCAGCAGCGCGGACAGGGACACAGATACGCAGTATTTT.

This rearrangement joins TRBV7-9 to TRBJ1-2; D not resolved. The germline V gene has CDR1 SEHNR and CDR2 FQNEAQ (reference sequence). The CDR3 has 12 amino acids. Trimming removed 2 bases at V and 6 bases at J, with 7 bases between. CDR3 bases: TGTGCCAGCAGCTTATCAGAGGATGGCTACACCTTC. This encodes CASSLSEDGYTF.

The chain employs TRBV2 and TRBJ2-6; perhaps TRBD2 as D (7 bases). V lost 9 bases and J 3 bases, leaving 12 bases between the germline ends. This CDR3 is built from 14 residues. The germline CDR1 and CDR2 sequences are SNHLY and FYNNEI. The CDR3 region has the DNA TGTGCCAGAGGGGGGGATGGTGGGGCCAACGTCCTGACTTTC. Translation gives CARGGDGGANVLTF.